The next 13 T cell receptor beta chains were all read from a single sample in a study of blood T cell repertoires in COVID-19. The assay was immunoSEQ multiplex PCR, and TCRdb's table has in-frame clones only and misses some. The sample contains 140,000 to 150,000 clones, 75% to 90% of which appear only once. Sequencing was performed on PBMCs or T cells enriched from blood (not recorded which). Source of these receptors: a woman aged 35 to 49 who had been exposed to COVID-19.

This sequence joins TRBV7-2 and TRBJ1-5, with unresolved D. This CDR3 has 17 residues. CDR1 is SGHTA and CDR2 is FQGNSA in the germline V gene. The V end lost 2 bases, the J end lost 0 bases, and 14 bases lay between the germline ends. The CDR3 sequence: CASSLIATPYSNQPQHF. The CDR3 DNA reads as TGTGCCAGCAGCTTAATTGCGACACCTTATAGCAATCAGCCCCAGCATTTT.

V gene TRBV11-2 combines with J gene TRBJ2-7, with 8 bases aligning to TRBD1. Looked up from germline, CDR1 is SGHAT and CDR2 is FQNNGV. V lost 5 bases, J lost 5 bases, and 5 bases stayed unmatched. CDR3 length: 13 amino acids. The CDR3 sequence is CASSQDRAHEQYF. The CDR3 bases are TGTGCCAGCAGCCAGGACAGGGCCCACGAGCAGTACTTC.

This clone was seen once. The rearrangement links TRBV24-1 to TRBJ2-1; D is unresolved. Germline assignment: CDR1 KGHDR and CDR2 SFDVKD. This CDR3 has 12 amino acids. Trimming left V 3 bases short and J 8 bases short, with 7 bases between. Here the CDR3 reads CATSDGSYEQFF. As DNA, the CDR3 is TGTGCCACCAGTGATGGCAGTTATGAGCAGTTCTTC.

The rearrangement joins TRBV7-9 to TRBJ2-7; no firm D call. Per the germline V gene, CDR1 is SEHNR and CDR2 is FQNEAQ (reference sequence). This CDR3 region has 14 residues. The V end was cut by 3 bases, the J end by 0 bases, with 9 bases between. The CDR3 is CASSFGRFSYEQYF. The CDR3 DNA is TGTGCCAGCAGCTTTGGGCGATTCTCCTACGAGCAGTACTTC.

The chain employs TRBV12-3 or TRBV12-4 and TRBJ2-5; TRBD2 matches at 8 bases. The CDR3 is made up of 13 amino acids. V lost 6 bases and J lost 4; bases outside the gene matches: 4. The CDR3 DNA is TGTGCCAGCAGGTCAGCGGGAGTAGAGACCCAGTACTTC. Translating gives CASRSAGVETQYF.

CDR3: CSATPGQSSYEQYF. DNA of the CDR3: TGCAGCGCCACTCCGGGACAGAGCTCCTACGAGCAGTACTTC. J is TRBJ2-7 and V is TRBV29-1; TRBD1 matches at 7 bases. The V gene end was trimmed by 7 bases and the J gene end by 0 bases; junction bases not matched to a gene: 9. Looked up from germline, CDR1 is SQVTM and CDR2 is ANQGSEA. The CDR3 extends over 14 amino acids.

This clone was recorded a few times. The V call is TRBV7-3, the J call TRBJ2-5; TRBD1 agrees at 9 bases. V was pared by 5 bases and J by 4 bases, with 2 bases of the junction left unmatched. The CDR3 runs to 13 residues. Germline loops: CDR1 SGHTA, CDR2 FQGTGA. The CDR3 DNA is TGTGCCAGCAGCAGGGGACAGGGAGAGACCCAGTACTTC. The encoded protein is CASSRGQGETQYF.

V gene TRBV4-1 combines with J gene TRBJ2-2; 11 bases align to TRBD2. J was trimmed by 2 bases and V by 3 bases; bases with no gene match: 5. CDR3 length: 17 residues. Germline-derived CDR1 and CDR2 are MGHRA and YSYEKL. CDR3 sequence: CASSQHSGGVNTGELFF. CDR3 sequence (DNA): TGCGCCAGCAGCCAGCATAGCGGGGGGGTTAACACCGGGGAGCTGTTTTTT.

The chain has TRBV5-1 and TRBJ1-3, with D tentatively TRBD1 (6 bases). V gave up 3 bases and J gave up 0 bases, with 13 bases separating them. This CDR3 contains 16 residues. Germline V lookup: CDR1 SGHRS, CDR2 YFSETQ. The CDR3 region is CASSWDKANSGNTIYF. The CDR3 DNA follows: TGCGCCAGCAGCTGGGACAAGGCGAACTCTGGAAACACCATATATTTT. The variable domain in full, completed from reference TRBV5-1 and TRBJ1-3, reads KAGVTQTPRYLIKTRGQQVTLSCSPISGHRSVSWYQQTPGQGLQFLFEYFSETQRNKGNFPGRFSGRQFSNSRSEMNVSTLELGDSALYLCASSWDKANSGNTIYFGEGSWLTVV.

This rearrangement joins TRBV4-1 to TRBJ2-2, with 7 bases fitting TRBD1. The germline V gene has CDR1 MGHRA and CDR2 YSYEKL. The trim removed 0 bases at V and 3 bases at J, leaving 4 bases unmatched. This CDR3 contains 16 residues. The CDR3 nucleotides are TGCGCCAGCAGCCAAGATCGGGACAGTTACACCGGGGAGCTGTTTTTT. Translation: CASSQDRDSYTGELFF.

The rearrangement joins TRBV7-9 to TRBJ2-7; a weak D match, TRBD1 (5 bases). The CDR3 length is 11 residues. V was trimmed by 5 bases and J by 6 bases, leaving 8 bases between them. The germline gives CDR1 SEHNR, CDR2 FQNEAQ (reference sequence). The CDR3 sequence is CASSETGEQYF. The CDR3 DNA follows: TGTGCCAGCAGCGAAACAGGCGAGCAGTACTTC.

This chain joins TRBV6-1 and TRBJ2-4; 8 bases fit TRBD1. The CDR3 contains 17 residues. V lost 0 bases and J lost 2; bases outside the gene matches: 6. Germline V lookup: CDR1 MNHNS, CDR2 SASEGT. The CDR3 reads CASSEAGQGASKNIQYF. The CDR3 bases are TGTGCCAGCAGTGAAGCTGGCCAGGGGGCCTCCAAAAACATTCAGTACTTC.

The chain is built from TRBV10-2 and TRBJ2-7; D remains unclear. V dropped 0 bases and J dropped 3 bases, with 9 bases sitting between them. Germline V CDR1 and CDR2: WSHSY, SAAADI. The CDR3 has 14 amino acids. The CDR3 is CASSESNGHYEQYF. The CDR3 DNA reads as TGCGCCAGCAGTGAGTCGAACGGTCACTACGAGCAGTACTTC.